This TCR beta chain was profiled in a study of blood T cell repertoires in COVID-19. Germline V gene lookup returns CDR1 SGHDT and CDR2 YYEEEE. The junction had 1 base not matched to a gene; V was cut back by 0 bases and J by 0 bases. This CDR3 has 16 amino acids. In the original workflow: Estimation of nucleated cell counts relied on the amplification of reference gene primers. Measured with immunoSEQ multiplex PCR; TCRdb has only the in-frame clones, and not every one. The DNA gave D and trimming, while V, J and clone size come from that table. The sample consists of more than 20,000 clones, 89% of them appearing once.

Sequenced input: peripheral blood. The sequence was collected from a human donor in a cohort sampled during active COVID-19. V gene TRBV5-6 combines with J gene TRBJ1-3; TRBD1 matches 9 bases. The CDR3 region has the DNA TGTGCCAGCAGCTTGGACAGGGGGCACTCTGGAAACACCATATATTTT. Protein: CASSLDRGHSGNTIYF.